The 3 T cell receptor beta chains reported below all come from one sample, sequenced in a study of CD8+ T cells in alopecia areata. It was cDNA, reverse transcribed from extracted RNA, that served as the sequencing template. Sequencing was performed with immunoSEQ multiplex PCR; in TCRdb, only in-frame clones are kept and a portion is missing. The table lists around 210,000 clones, around three fifths of them singletons. Sequenced material: CD8+ T cells sorted from blood. The source is a human donor in good health.

This CDR3 reads CSGSGPAFEYGYTF. The CDR3 coding sequence is TGCAGCGGGAGCGGTCCCGCATTTGAATATGGCTACACCTTC. V and J are TRBV29-1 and TRBJ1-2; D not certain. CDR1 and CDR2 (germline): SQVTM, ANQGSEA. The length of the CDR3 is 14 residues. V lost 7 bases and J 5 bases, leaving 20 bases between the germline ends.

The chain carries TRBV18 and TRBJ2-3; TRBD2 matches 12 bases. This CDR3 contains 15 residues. The germline V gene encodes CDR1 KGHSH and CDR2 LQKENI. J was trimmed by 3 bases and V by 3 bases; bases with no gene match: 1. CDR3 nucleotides: TGTGCCAGCTCACCCGGGACTAGCGGGACAGATACGCAGTATTTT. This codes for CASSPGTSGTDTQYF.

The chain links TRBV5-6 to TRBJ1-5, with 7 bases fitting TRBD1. The junction had 2 bases not matched to a gene; V was cut back by 4 bases and J by 1 base. The CDR3 is made up of 14 amino acids. CDR1 and CDR2 from the germline V gene are SGHDT and YYEEEE. CDR3 sequence: CASSMGQSNQPQHF. The CDR3 DNA is TGTGCCAGCAGCATGGGACAGAGCAATCAGCCCCAGCATTTT.